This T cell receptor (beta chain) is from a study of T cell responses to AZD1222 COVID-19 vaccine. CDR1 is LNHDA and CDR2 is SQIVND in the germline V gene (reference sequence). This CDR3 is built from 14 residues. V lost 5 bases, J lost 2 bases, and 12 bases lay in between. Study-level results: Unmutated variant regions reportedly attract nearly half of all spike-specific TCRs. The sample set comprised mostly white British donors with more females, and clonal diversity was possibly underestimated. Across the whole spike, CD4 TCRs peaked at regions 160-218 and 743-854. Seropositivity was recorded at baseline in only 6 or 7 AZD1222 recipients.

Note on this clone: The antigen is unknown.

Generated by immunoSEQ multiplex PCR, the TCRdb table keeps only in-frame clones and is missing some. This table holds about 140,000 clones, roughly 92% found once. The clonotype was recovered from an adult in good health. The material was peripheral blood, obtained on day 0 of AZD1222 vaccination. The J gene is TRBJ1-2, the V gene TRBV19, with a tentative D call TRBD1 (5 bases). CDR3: CASSGARGNYGYTF. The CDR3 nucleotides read TGTGCCAGTAGTGGGGCAAGAGGGAACTATGGCTACACCTTC. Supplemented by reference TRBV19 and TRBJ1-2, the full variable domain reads DGGITQSPKYLFRKEGQNVTLSCEQNLNHDAMYWYRQDPGQGLRLIYYSQIVNDFQKGDIAEGYSVSREKKESFPLTVTSAQKNPTAFYLCASSGARGNYGYTFGSGTRLTVV.